This entry concerns a single TCR beta chain. In the original processing: Reference gene primers were amplified, and this amplification served to estimate nucleated cell counts. The protocol was immunoSEQ multiplex PCR, while the TCRdb copy is restricted to in-frame clones and leaves out a portion. V and J calls and clone size are those listed in that table; D and trimming were worked out from the DNA. The sample contains a few hundred thousand clones, 83% of which appear only once. This entry comes from a study of blood T cell repertoires in COVID-19. Across the study: Donors in the United States, Italy and Spain gave samples during acute or convalescent COVID-19. PBMCs, B-cell-depleted T cells, or T cells provided the cDNA or gDNA that made up the material.

Germline CDR1 SNHLY, CDR2 FYNNEI. The J segment lost 4 bases and the V segment lost 10 bases, leaving 14 bases of the junction unmatched. The CDR3 spans 15 residues. The TCR originated in a man aged 55 to 70 who had recovered from COVID-19. Sequences were obtained from peripheral blood. The chain couples TRBV2 to TRBJ2-5, with 8 bases identical to TRBD1. CDR3 in DNA: TGTGCCAACCAACAACAGGGGGTTGGAGCAGAGACCCAGTACTTC. Amino acids: CANQQQGVGAETQYF.